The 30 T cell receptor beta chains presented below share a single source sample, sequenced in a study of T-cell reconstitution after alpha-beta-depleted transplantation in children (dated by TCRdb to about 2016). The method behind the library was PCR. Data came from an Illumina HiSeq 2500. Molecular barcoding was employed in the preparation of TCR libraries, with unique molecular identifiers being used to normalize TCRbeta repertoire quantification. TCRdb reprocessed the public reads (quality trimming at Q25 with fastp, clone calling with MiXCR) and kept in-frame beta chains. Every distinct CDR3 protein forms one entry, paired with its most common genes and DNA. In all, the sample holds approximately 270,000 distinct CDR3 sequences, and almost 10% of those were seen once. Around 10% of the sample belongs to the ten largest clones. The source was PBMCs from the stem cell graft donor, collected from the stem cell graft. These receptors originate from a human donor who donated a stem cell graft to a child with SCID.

The CDR3, as DNA: TGTGCCAGCAGCTTATTAGGGGACTTTACAGATACGCAGTATTTT. It encodes CASSLLGDFTDTQYF. The chain carries TRBV11-2 and TRBJ2-3; a possible D gene is TRBD2 (6 bases). CDR3 length: 15 amino acids. V lost 2 bases and J lost 3, with 12 bases in between. The germline CDR1 and CDR2 sequences are SGHAT and FQNNGV.

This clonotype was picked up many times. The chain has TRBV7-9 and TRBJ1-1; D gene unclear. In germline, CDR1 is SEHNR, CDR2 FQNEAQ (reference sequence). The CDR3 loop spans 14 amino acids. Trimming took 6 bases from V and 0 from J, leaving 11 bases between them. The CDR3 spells CASSQSLMNTEAFF. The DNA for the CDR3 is TGTGCCAGCAGTCAGTCACTGATGAACACTGAAGCTTTCTTT.

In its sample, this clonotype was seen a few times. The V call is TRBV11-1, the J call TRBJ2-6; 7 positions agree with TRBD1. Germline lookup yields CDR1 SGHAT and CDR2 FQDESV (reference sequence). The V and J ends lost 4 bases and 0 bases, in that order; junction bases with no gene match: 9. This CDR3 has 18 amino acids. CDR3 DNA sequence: TGTGCCAGCAGCTATTGGACAGGCCTGAGCTCTGGGGCCAACGTCCTGACTTTC. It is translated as CASSYWTGLSSGANVLTF.

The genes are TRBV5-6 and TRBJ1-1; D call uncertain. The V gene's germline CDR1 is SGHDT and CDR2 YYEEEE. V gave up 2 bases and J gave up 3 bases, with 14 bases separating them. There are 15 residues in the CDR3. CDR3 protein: CASSFGDTFDTEAFF. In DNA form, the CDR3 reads TGTGCCAGCAGCTTCGGGGATACTTTCGACACTGAAGCTTTCTTT.

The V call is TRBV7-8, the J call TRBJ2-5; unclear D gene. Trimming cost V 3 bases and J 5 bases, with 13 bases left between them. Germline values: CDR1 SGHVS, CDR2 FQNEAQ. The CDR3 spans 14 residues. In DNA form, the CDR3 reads TGTGCCAGCAGCTTGTCCTTGGGGTGGGAGACCCAGTACTTC. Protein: CASSLSLGWETQYF.

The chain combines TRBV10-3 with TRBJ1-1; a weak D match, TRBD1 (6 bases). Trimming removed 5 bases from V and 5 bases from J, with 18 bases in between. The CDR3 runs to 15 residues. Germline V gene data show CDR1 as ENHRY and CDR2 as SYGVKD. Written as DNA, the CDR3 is TGTGCCATCAGTCGTATGACAGGTCCGCGGACTGAAGCTTTCTTT. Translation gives CAISRMTGPRTEAFF.

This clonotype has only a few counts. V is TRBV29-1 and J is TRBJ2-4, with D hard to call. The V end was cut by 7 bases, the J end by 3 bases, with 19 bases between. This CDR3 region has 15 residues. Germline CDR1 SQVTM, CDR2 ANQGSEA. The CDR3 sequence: CSAPLRADGKNIQYF. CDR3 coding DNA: TGCAGCGCTCCCCTCCGGGCGGACGGCAAAAACATTCAGTACTTC.

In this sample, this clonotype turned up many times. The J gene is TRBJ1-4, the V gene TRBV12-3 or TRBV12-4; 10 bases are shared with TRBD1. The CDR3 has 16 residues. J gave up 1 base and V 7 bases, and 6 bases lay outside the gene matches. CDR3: CASKRDRGGTNEKLFF. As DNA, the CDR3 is TGTGCCAGCAAGAGGGACAGGGGAGGAACTAATGAAAAACTGTTTTTT.

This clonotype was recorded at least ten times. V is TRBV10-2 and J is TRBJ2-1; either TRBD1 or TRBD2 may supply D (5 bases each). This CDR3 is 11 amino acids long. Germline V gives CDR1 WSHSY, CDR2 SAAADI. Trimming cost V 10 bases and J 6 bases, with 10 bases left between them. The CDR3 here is CATGAFNEQFF. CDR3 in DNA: TGCGCCACCGGGGCGTTCAATGAGCAGTTCTTC.

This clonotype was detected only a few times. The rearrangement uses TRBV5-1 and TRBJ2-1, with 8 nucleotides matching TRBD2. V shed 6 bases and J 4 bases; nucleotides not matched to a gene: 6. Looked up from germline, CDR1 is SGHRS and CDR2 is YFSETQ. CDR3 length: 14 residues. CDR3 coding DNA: TGCGCCAGCAACCCAGCGGGGGAGTACAATGAGCAGTTCTTC. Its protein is CASNPAGEYNEQFF.

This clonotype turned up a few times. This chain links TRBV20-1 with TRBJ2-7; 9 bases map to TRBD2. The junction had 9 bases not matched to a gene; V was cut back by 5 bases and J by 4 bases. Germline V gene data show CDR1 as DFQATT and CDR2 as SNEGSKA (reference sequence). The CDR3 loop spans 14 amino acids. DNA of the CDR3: TGCAGTGCTCTTCTTCTAGCGGGGATTTACGAGCAGTACTTC. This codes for CSALLLAGIYEQYF.

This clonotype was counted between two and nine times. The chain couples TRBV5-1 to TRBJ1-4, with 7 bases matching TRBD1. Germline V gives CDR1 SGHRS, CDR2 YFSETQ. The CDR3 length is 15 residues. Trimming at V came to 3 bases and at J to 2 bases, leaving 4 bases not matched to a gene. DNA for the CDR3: TGCGCCAGCAGCTCCCAGGGGGGGACTAATGAAAAACTGTTTTTT. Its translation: CASSSQGGTNEKLFF.

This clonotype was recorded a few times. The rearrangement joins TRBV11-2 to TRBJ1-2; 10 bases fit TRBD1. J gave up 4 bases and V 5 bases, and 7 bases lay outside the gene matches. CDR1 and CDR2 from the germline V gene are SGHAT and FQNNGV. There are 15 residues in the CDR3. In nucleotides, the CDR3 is TGTGCCAGCAGCATGACAGGGGGCAGCGTCTATGGCTACACCTTC. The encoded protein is CASSMTGGSVYGYTF.

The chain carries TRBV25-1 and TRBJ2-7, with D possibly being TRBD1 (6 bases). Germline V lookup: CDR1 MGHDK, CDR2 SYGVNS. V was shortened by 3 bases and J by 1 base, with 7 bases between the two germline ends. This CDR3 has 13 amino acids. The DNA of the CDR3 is TGTGCCAGCAGTGAGCAGGGGTCCTACGAGCAGTACTTC. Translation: CASSEQGSYEQYF.

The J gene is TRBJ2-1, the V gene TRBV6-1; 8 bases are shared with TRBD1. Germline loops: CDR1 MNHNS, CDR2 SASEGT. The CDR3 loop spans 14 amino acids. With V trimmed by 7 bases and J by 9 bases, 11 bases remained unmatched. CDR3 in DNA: TGTGCCAGCAAGAAAGACAGGGGAGACGGTGAGCAGTTCTTC. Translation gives CASKKDRGDGEQFF.

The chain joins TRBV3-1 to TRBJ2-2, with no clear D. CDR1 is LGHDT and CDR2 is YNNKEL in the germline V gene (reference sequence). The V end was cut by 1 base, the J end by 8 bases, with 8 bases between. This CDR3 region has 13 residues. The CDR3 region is CASSQGVMGELFF. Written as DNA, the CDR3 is TGTGCCAGCAGCCAAGGTGTAATGGGGGAGCTGTTTTTT.

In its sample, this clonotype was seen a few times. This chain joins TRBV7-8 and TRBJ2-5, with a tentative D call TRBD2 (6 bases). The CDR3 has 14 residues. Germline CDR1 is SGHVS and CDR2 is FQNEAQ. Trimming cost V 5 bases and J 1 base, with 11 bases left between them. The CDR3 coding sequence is TGTGCCAGCAGCCGAAAGACTAGCCAAGAGACCCAGTACTTC. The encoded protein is CASSRKTSQETQYF.

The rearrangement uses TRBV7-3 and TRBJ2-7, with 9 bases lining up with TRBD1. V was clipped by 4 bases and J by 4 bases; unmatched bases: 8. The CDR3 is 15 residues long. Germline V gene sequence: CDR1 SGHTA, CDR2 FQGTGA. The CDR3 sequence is CASSSLPGQGYEQYF. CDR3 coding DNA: TGTGCCAGCAGCTCATTACCGGGACAGGGTTACGAGCAGTACTTC.

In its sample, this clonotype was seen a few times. CDR3 in DNA: TGCGCCAGCAGAATCTCTGTTCAAGAAAAACTGTTTTTT. It specifies CASRISVQEKLFF. The chain uses TRBV5-1 and TRBJ1-4; no clear D. Germline values: CDR1 SGHRS, CDR2 YFSETQ. Trimming cost V 5 bases and J 8 bases, with 13 bases left between them. The CDR3 has 13 amino acids.

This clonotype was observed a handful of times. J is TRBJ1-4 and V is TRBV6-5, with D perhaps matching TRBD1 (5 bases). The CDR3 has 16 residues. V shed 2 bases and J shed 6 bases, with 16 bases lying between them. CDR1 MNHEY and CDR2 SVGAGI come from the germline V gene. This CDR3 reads CASSYGFSRGDEKLFF. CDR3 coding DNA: TGTGCCAGCAGTTACGGTTTCAGTAGGGGTGATGAAAAACTGTTTTTT.

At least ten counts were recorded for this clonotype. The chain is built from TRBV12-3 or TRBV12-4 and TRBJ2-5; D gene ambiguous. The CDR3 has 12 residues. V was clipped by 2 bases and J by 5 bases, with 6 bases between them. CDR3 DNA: TGTGCCAGCAGTTTATCCCAGGAGACCCAGTACTTC. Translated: CASSLSQETQYF.

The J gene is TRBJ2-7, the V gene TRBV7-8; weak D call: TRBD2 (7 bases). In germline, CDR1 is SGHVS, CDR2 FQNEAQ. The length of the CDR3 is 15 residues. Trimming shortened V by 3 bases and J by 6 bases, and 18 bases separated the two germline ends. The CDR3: CASSLPGGSPSEQYF. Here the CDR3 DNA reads TGTGCCAGCAGCTTGCCGGGGGGCAGTCCATCCGAGCAGTACTTC. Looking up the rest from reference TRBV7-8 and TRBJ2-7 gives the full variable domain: GAGVSQSPRYKVAKRGQDVALRCDPISGHVSLFWYQQALGQGPEFLTYFQNEAQLDKSGLPSDRFFAERPEGSVSTLKIQRTQQEDSAVYLCASSLPGGSPSEQYFGPGTRLTVT.

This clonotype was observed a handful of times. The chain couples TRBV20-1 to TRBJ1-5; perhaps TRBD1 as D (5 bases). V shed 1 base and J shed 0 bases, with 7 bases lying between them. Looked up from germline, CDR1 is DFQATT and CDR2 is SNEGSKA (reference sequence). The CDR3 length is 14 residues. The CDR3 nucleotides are TGCAGTGCTAGAGGAGGGGATAGCAATCAGCCCCAGCATTTT. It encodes CSARGGDSNQPQHF.

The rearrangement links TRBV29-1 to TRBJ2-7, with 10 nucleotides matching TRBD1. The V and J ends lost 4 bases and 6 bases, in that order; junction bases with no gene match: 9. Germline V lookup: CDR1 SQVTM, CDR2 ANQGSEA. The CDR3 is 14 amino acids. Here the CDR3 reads CSVGLGTGVGEQYF. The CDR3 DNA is TGCAGCGTTGGGCTTGGGACAGGGGTTGGCGAGCAGTACTTC.

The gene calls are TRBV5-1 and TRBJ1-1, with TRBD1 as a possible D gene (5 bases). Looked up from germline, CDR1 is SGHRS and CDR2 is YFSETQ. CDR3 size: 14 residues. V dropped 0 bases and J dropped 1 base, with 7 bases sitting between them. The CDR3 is CASSLDQGNTEAFF. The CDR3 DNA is TGCGCCAGCAGCTTGGATCAGGGGAACACTGAAGCTTTCTTT.

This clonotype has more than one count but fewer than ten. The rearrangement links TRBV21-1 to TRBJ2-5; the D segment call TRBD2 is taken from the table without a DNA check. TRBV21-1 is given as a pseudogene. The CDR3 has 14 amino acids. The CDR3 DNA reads TGTGCCAGCAGCGAGGGACTAGCGGGGGAGACCCAGTACTTC. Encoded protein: CASSEGLAGETQYF.

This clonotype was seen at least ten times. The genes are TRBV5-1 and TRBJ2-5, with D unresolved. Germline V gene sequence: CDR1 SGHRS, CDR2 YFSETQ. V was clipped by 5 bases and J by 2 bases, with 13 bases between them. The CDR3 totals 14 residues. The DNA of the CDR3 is TGCGCCAGCAGTAGACAAGGGCAGCAAGAGACCCAGTACTTC. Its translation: CASSRQGQQETQYF.

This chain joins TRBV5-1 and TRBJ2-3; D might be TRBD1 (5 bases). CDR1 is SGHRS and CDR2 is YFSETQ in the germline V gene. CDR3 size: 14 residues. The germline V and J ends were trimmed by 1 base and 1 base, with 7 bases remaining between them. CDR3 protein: CASSLIGGTDTQYF. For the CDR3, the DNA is TGCGCCAGCAGCTTGATAGGGGGCACAGATACGCAGTATTTT.

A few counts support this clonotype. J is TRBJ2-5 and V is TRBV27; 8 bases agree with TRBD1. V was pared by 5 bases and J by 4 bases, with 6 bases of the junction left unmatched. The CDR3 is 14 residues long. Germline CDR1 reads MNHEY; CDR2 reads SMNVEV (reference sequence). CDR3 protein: CASSPGGAGETQYF. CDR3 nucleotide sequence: TGTGCCAGCAGTCCAGGGGGCGCGGGAGAGACCCAGTACTTC.

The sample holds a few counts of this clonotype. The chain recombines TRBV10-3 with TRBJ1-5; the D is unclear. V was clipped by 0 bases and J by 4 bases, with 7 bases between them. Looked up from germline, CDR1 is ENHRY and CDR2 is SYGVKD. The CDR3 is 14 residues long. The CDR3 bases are TGTGCCATCAGTGAGTCGACGGGGAATCAGCCCCAGCATTTT. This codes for CAISESTGNQPQHF.